The subject of this entry is one TCR beta chain. Its antigen remains unidentified. The CDR3 covers 12 residues. Germline V lookup: CDR1 SGHDN, CDR2 FVKESK. V was cut by 4 bases and J by 6 bases, with 10 bases left in between. The sample is drawn from a study of PD-1 blockade in mismatch repair-deficient tumors. Study-level results: Tumor-resident clones, often absent from pretreatment blood, expanded after pembrolizumab and then contracted.

All patients were mismatch repair deficient, assessed by either PCR or immunohistochemistry. TCRdb's copy holds only in-frame clones and misses some; the assay was immunoSEQ multiplex PCR. Among about 79,000 clones, roughly 80% were seen once, and the ten largest hold less than 6%. Source: peripheral blood, taken 44 weeks after starting pembrolizumab. The V call is TRBV14, the J call TRBJ2-7, with D possibly TRBD2 on 5 matching bases. This clonotype was sampled from an adult with mismatch repair-deficient cancer. CDR3 nucleotides: TGTGCCAGCAGCCCTCGGAGGTCCGAGCAGTACTTC. This translates into CASSPRRSEQYF.